Sequencing of this T cell receptor beta chain was carried out in a study of T-cell reconstitution after alpha-beta-depleted transplantation in children. Study results and limitations: By one year post-transplant, T-cell counts and diversity largely arose from T cells that were newly produced. After transplant, high TCRbeta diversity at day 60 in some patients arose from surviving recipient T cells and thymic progenitors. Several hundred expanded graft clones reportedly were the source of alpha-beta T cells about two months after transplant.

For TCRbeta, the library was prepared with unique molecular identifiers. TCRdb re-analysed the PCR reads in MiXCR, keeping a single row per CDR3 protein. This sample has approximately 300,000 distinct CDR3 sequences, with roughly 12% found just once. V was trimmed by 0 bases and J by 5 bases, leaving 6 bases between them. The CDR3 consists of 13 residues. Germline CDR1 reads SGHRS; CDR2 reads YFSETQ. This clonotype occurred many times. The antigen is undetermined. The chain combines TRBV5-1 with TRBJ2-1; D call uncertain. The sequencing here drew on peripheral blood, taken 180 days after TCRalphabeta/CD19-depleted stem cell transplant. This TCR derives from a male patient between 2 and 10 years old who had a stem cell transplant for chronic granulomatous disease, so the T cells may come from the graft donor. In DNA form, the CDR3 reads TGCGCCAGCAGCTTGGTTCTGGACAATGAGCAGTTCTTC. It translates to CASSLVLDNEQFF.